The 5 T cell receptor beta chains presented below share a single source sample, sequenced in a study of cytomegalovirus exposure and HLA in healthy donors. The PCR employed 60 Vbeta primers together with 13 Jbeta primers. Only in-frame clones appear in the TCRdb table, and some are missing; sequencing was by immunoSEQ multiplex PCR. Counted here are some 180,000 clones, 70% to 90% occurring once; the ten biggest clones make up just over 2.5%. The source material was PBMCs. The source of these receptors is a man aged 25 to 45 in good health and CMV-seropositive.

As concerns this clone: Compared with germline, one end of the junction differs, possibly owing to a read error. V gene TRBV7-9 combines with J gene TRBJ2-1; D is possibly TRBD1 (6 bases). The CDR3 has 12 amino acids. Germline values: CDR1 SEHNR, CDR2 FQNEAQ (reference sequence). This CDR3 is CSSSVQGPMQFF. CDR3 in DNA: TGTTCCAGCAGCGTCCAGGGGCCCATGCAGTTCTTC.

The chain combines TRBV28 with TRBJ1-4; 8 nucleotides agree with TRBD1. The germline V gene has CDR1 MDHEN and CDR2 SYDVKM. After removal of 5 bases from V and 5 bases from J, the junction contained 4 bases not matched to a gene. CDR3 length: 14 residues. The CDR3 sequence is CASSRTGWNEKLFF. The CDR3 region has the DNA TGTGCCAGCAGTAGGACAGGGTGGAATGAAAAACTGTTTTTT.

The chain employs TRBV5-6 and TRBJ1-2; D uncertain. Germline V gene lookup returns CDR1 SGHDT and CDR2 YYEEEE. V lost 4 bases to trimming and J lost 0 bases, with 7 bases between them. The length of the CDR3 is 13 residues. The CDR3 reads CASSDGANYGYTF. In DNA, the CDR3 is TGTGCCAGCAGCGATGGAGCTAACTATGGCTACACCTTC.

The gene calls are TRBV18 and TRBJ2-1; 13 bases line up with TRBD2. This CDR3 has 15 amino acids. The V gene's germline CDR1 is KGHSH and CDR2 LQKENI. V dropped 2 bases and J dropped 8; count of bases not matched to a gene: 3. CDR3 amino acids: CASSPKLAGGDEQFF. DNA of the CDR3: TGTGCCAGCTCACCAAAACTAGCGGGAGGGGATGAGCAGTTCTTC.

This clone has only a few counts. J is TRBJ1-2 and V is TRBV5-1, with a weak D call TRBD1 (5 bases). Between the trimmed V and J ends, which lost 0 bases and 8 bases, there was a span of 14 bases. Per the germline V gene, CDR1 is SGHRS and CDR2 is YFSETQ. The CDR3 is 14 amino acids. For the CDR3, the DNA is TGCGCCAGCAGCTTGGCGTCAGGGTCGGACGGCTACACCTTC. This codes for CASSLASGSDGYTF.